The T cell receptor beta chain under discussion was sequenced for a study of CXCR3-negative and CXCR3-positive naive CD8 T cells. Whole-study findings and limits: For memory CD8+ cells diversity was much lower, but both naive subsets had comparably high diversity. The TRB CDR3s that CXCR3-positive naive cells carried were more hydrophobic than those of CXCR3-negative naive cells.

The study made its TRB cDNA libraries by 5' RACE, adding UMI labels. TCRdb reprocessed the 5' RACE reads and reports one entry per CDR3 protein, with no DNA. The sample has roughly 7,500 distinct CDR3 sequences. A remark on this clonotype: Its matching antigen is unknown.

The germline gives CDR1 KGHSH, CDR2 LQKENI. This CDR3 has 13 amino acids. The TCR sequence derives from a human donor in good health. Some clones in this sample may be carry-over from other donors' samples. Specimen: naive CXCR3+ CD8+ T cells from blood. Subset: CD45RO-CCR7+CD27+CD95- naive CD8+ T cells expressing CXCR3 (TNR3+). This rearrangement joins TRBV18 to TRBJ2-7. The CDR3 loop reads CASSPGTTYEQYF.